This entry is about one T cell receptor beta chain. Its target is not known. The assay was immunoSEQ multiplex PCR, and TCRdb's table has in-frame clones only and misses some. The sample holds about 110,000 clones, approximately 90% seen once. Trimming took 6 bases from V and 1 from J; bases not matched to a gene: 7. CDR3 length: 16 residues. Germline-derived CDR1 and CDR2 are ENHRY and SYGVKD. The sample belongs to a study of T cell responses to AZD1222 COVID-19 vaccine. Regarding the study as a whole: Increased Spike-specific TCR breadth and depth were observed after two AZD1222 doses. Donors skewed white British and female; clonal diversity was possibly underestimated. Vaccine-related CD4 TCRs covered spike, predominating at 160-218 and 743-854.

The input for sequencing was peripheral blood, taken 28 days after the second AZD1222 dose. This TCR came from an adult who received the AZD1222 COVID-19 vaccine. V usage is TRBV10-3 and J usage is TRBJ2-1; TRBD1 aligns across 9 bases. CDR3 in DNA: TGTGCCATCAGGGGGACAGGGCGCGGGTCCTACAATGAGCAGTTCTTC. This sequence encodes CAIRGTGRGSYNEQFF.